The 5 T cell receptor beta chains given below trace back to one sample, sequenced in a study of blood T cell repertoires in COVID-19. Profiled with immunoSEQ multiplex PCR; TCRdb holds only in-frame clones, not every one. The profile shows approximately 77,000 clones, approximately 85% of them singletons. The sequenced sample was peripheral blood. These receptors were collected from a man over 45 with COVID-19, enrolled during active disease.

This clone occurred a few times. V and J are TRBV7-2 and TRBJ1-1; D is undetermined. Trimming stripped 1 base from V and 1 base from J, with 7 bases between. CDR3 length: 14 residues. Germline V gives CDR1 SGHTA, CDR2 FQGNSA. CDR3 nucleotide sequence: TGTGCCAGCAGCTTAGTACAACAGAACACTGAAGCTTTCTTT. Encoded protein: CASSLVQQNTEAFF.

This clone has a count of ten or more. Germline and junction disagree at one end, which may indicate a read error. The rearrangement links TRBV6-5 to TRBJ1-1, with a tentative D call TRBD1 (5 bases). Germline assignment: CDR1 MNHEY and CDR2 SVGAGI. This CDR3 spans 12 amino acids. CDR3 protein: CASSPGVPVVLF. The DNA for the CDR3 is TGTGCCAGCAGTCCGGGGGTCCCGGTGGTGCTCTTT.

The chain recombines TRBV5-1 with TRBJ2-2; no clear D. Trimming cost V 4 bases and J 0 bases, with 16 bases left between them. This CDR3 is 17 amino acids long. Germline V gene data show CDR1 as SGHRS and CDR2 as YFSETQ. CDR3 amino acids: CASSPFSVPANTGELFF. CDR3 nucleotide sequence: TGCGCCAGCAGCCCGTTCTCAGTACCTGCGAACACCGGGGAGCTGTTTTTT.

The CDR3 region has the DNA TGTGCCAGCAGTCTCACCGGGACAAGGGAGGGCGAGCAGTACTTC. Translated, it gives CASSLTGTREGEQYF. The rearrangement uses TRBV28 and TRBJ2-7, with D possibly matching TRBD2 (7 bases). Germline CDR1 and CDR2: MDHEN and SYDVKM. CDR3 length equals 15 residues. The V end was cut by 5 bases, the J end by 6 bases, with 20 bases between. Combining the CDR3 with reference TRBV28 and TRBJ2-7 gives the whole variable domain DVKVTQSSRYLVKRTGEKVFLECVQDMDHENMFWYRQDPGLGLRLIYFSYDVKMKEKGDIPEGYSVSREKKERFSLILESASTNQTSMYLCASSLTGTREGEQYFGPGTRLTVT.

The gene calls are TRBV6-5 and TRBJ2-2; D gene ambiguous. There are 14 residues in the CDR3. V dropped 6 bases and J dropped 1 base, with 9 bases sitting between them. Per the germline V gene, CDR1 is MNHEY and CDR2 is SVGAGI. Here the CDR3 reads CASRRTMNTGELFF. The CDR3 nucleotides are TGTGCCAGCAGACGCACAATGAACACCGGGGAGCTGTTTTTT.